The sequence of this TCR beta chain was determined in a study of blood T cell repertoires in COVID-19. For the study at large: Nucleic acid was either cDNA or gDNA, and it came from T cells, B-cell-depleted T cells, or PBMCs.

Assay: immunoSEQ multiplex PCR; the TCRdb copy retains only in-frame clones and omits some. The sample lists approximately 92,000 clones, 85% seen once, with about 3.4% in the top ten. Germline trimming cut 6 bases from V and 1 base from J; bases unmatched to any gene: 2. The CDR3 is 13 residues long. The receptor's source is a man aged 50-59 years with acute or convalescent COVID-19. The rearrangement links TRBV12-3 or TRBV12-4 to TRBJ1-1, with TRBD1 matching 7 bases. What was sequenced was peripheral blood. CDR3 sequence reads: CASRQGGNTEAFF. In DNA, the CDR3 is TGTGCCAGCAGGCAGGGGGGGAACACTGAAGCTTTCTTT.